The 30 T cell receptor beta chains given below trace back to one sample, sequenced in a study of blood T cell repertoires in COVID-19. The table came from immunoSEQ multiplex PCR; TCRdb's copy has only in-frame clones and leaves some out. The sample yields approximately 300,000 clones, around 87% seen once. The specimen was peripheral blood. These receptors originate from a man younger than 35 with active or convalescent COVID-19.

The chain is built from TRBV5-6 and TRBJ1-2; TRBD1 matches 9 bases. The CDR3 covers 13 residues. CDR1 is SGHDT and CDR2 is YYEEEE in the germline V gene. The trim removed 6 bases at V and 8 bases at J, leaving 8 bases unmatched. CDR3 coding DNA: TGTGCCAGCATGGGACAGGGTTCGGGGGGCTACACCTTC. Its protein is CASMGQGSGGYTF.

The chain carries TRBV27 and TRBJ2-4, with D perhaps TRBD1 (6 bases). Per the germline V gene, CDR1 is MNHEY and CDR2 is SMNVEV (reference sequence). Trimming took 5 bases from V and 5 from J, leaving 13 bases between them. This CDR3 has 14 residues. This CDR3 reads CASSPQGSQNIQYF. Written as DNA, the CDR3 is TGTGCCAGCAGTCCACAGGGTAGTCAAAACATTCAGTACTTC.

The chain is built from TRBV6-5 and TRBJ2-1; 8 nucleotides match TRBD2. In germline, CDR1 is MNHEY, CDR2 SVGAGI. The CDR3 is made up of 15 amino acids. The V and J ends lost 7 bases and 4 bases, in that order; junction bases with no gene match: 9. The CDR3 spells CASIVTGTSYNEQFF. The CDR3 region has the DNA TGTGCCAGCATAGTAACCGGGACTAGTTACAATGAGCAGTTCTTC.

The chain combines TRBV7-9 with TRBJ1-1; 7 positions match TRBD1. The V gene end was trimmed by 2 bases and the J gene end by 5 bases; junction bases not matched to a gene: 5. The CDR3 loop spans 14 amino acids. Per the germline V gene, CDR1 is SEHNR and CDR2 is FQNEAQ (reference sequence). The CDR3 DNA follows: TGTGCCAGCAGCTTAACAGGGGTGGGGACTGAAGCTTTCTTT. Amino acid sequence: CASSLTGVGTEAFF. The entire variable domain, with the rest obtained from reference TRBV7-9 and TRBJ1-1, is as follows: DTGVSQNPRHKITKRGQNVTFRCDPISEHNRLYWYRQTLGQGPEFLTYFQNEAQLEKSRLLSDRFSAERPKGSFSTLEIQRTEQGDSAMYLCASSLTGVGTEAFFGQGTRLTVV.

The chain links TRBV7-2 to TRBJ2-6; D is uncertain. The germline gives CDR1 SGHTA, CDR2 FQGNSA. Trimming left V 5 bases short and J 4 bases short, with 12 bases between. This CDR3 contains 15 residues. The CDR3 protein is CASSPGGGGANVLTF. CDR3 nucleotides: TGTGCCAGCAGCCCCGGCGGTGGCGGGGCCAACGTCCTGACTTTC. Full variable domain (remainder filled in from reference TRBV7-2 and TRBJ2-6): GAGVSQSPSNKVTEKGKDVELRCDPISGHTALYWYRQSLGQGLEFLIYFQGNSAPDKSGLPSDRFSAERTGGSVSTLTIQRTQQEDSAVYLCASSPGGGGANVLTFGAGSRLTVL.

The chain employs TRBV2 and TRBJ1-1; tentative D call: TRBD1 (6 bases). Looked up from germline, CDR1 is SNHLY and CDR2 is FYNNEI. This CDR3 region has 15 residues. With 1 base removed from V and 10 bases from J, the gap between germline ends came to 19 bases. The CDR3 bases are TGTGCCAGCAGTGAAGTTGGGTCGGGGGGGCTTGGAGCTTTCTTT. Encoded protein: CASSEVGSGGLGAFF. The full variable domain, its missing parts supplied by reference TRBV2 and TRBJ1-1, is EPEVTQTPSHQVTQMGQEVILRCVPISNHLYFYWYRQILGQKVEFLVSFYNNEISEKSEIFDDQFSVERPDGSNFTLKIRSTKLEDSAMYFCASSEVGSGGLGAFFGQGTRLTVV.

The chain joins TRBV4-3 to TRBJ2-7; 9 positions agree with TRBD1. Germline CDR1 LGHNA, CDR2 YSLEER. The CDR3 is 14 amino acids. V dropped 0 bases and J dropped 5; count of bases not matched to a gene: 2. The DNA of the CDR3 is TGCGCCAGCAGCCAAGATACAGGGGGCGACGAGCAGTACTTC. Residues: CASSQDTGGDEQYF.

This clone has only one observation. The chain links TRBV10-1 to TRBJ2-1; a weak D match, TRBD2 (5 bases). This CDR3 region has 14 residues. The germline gives CDR1 WNHNN, CDR2 SYGVQD (reference sequence). The V end lost 6 bases, the J end lost 0 bases, and 9 bases lay between the germline ends. CDR3 sequence reads: CASRLLDSYNEQFF. The CDR3 nucleotides read TGCGCCAGCAGGCTACTAGACTCCTACAATGAGCAGTTCTTC.

The chain employs TRBV11-2 and TRBJ2-5; 9 bases line up with TRBD1. The germline CDR1 and CDR2 sequences are SGHAT and FQNNGV. The CDR3 is 15 amino acids. V shed 5 bases and J 5 bases; nucleotides not matched to a gene: 9. The CDR3 loop reads CASSRGTGRRETQYF. For the CDR3, the DNA is TGTGCCAGCAGCAGGGGGACAGGGAGGAGGGAGACCCAGTACTTC.

The CDR3 region is CASSYSGGTTDTQYF. The CDR3 DNA is TGTGCCAGCAGTTACTCGGGGGGTACCACAGATACGCAGTATTTT. The chain is built from TRBV6-5 and TRBJ2-3, with a weak D call TRBD2 (6 bases). CDR1 MNHEY and CDR2 SVGAGI come from the germline V gene. V was trimmed by 0 bases and J by 2 bases, leaving 9 bases between them. The length of the CDR3 is 15 residues.

The chain has TRBV3-1 (or the pseudogene TRBV3-2) and TRBJ1-4; D perhaps matches TRBD1 (5 bases). Between the trimmed V and J ends, which lost 11 bases and 4 bases, there was a span of 17 bases. This CDR3 contains 14 residues. Looked up from germline, CDR1 is LGHDT and CDR2 is YNNKEL (reference sequence). The CDR3 DNA follows: TGTGCCTCCAACTCACCAGGGTTTAATGAAAAACTGTTTTTT. Encoded protein: CASNSPGFNEKLFF.

The chain combines TRBV6-1 with TRBJ2-7; 10 bases match TRBD1. Germline trimming cut 2 bases from V and 5 bases from J; bases unmatched to any gene: 6. This CDR3 contains 15 residues. Germline V gene lookup returns CDR1 MNHNS and CDR2 SASEGT. CDR3 sequence reads: CASSEFPGQGNEQYF. The CDR3 coding sequence is TGTGCCAGCAGTGAATTTCCGGGACAGGGGAACGAGCAGTACTTC.

This chain connects TRBV19 to TRBJ2-7, with 7 bases that match TRBD2. CDR3 size: 16 residues. Unmatched junction bases numbered 16, after V lost 5 bases and J lost 6 bases. Germline-derived CDR1 and CDR2 are LNHDA and SQIVND (reference sequence). DNA of the CDR3: TGTGCCAGTAGTCATAGGGGAGGGCAGGGCGTAATCGAGCAGTACTTC. Translated, it gives CASSHRGGQGVIEQYF.

The rearrangement uses TRBV27 and TRBJ2-7; the match to TRBD2 covers 12 bases. The CDR3 extends over 16 amino acids. The ends lost 3 bases at V and 3 bases at J; junction bases unmatched: 6. In germline, CDR1 is MNHEY, CDR2 SMNVEV (reference sequence). The CDR3 here is CASSFRTSGKIYEQYF. The CDR3 DNA reads TGTGCCAGCAGTTTCCGGACTAGCGGGAAAATCTACGAGCAGTACTTC.

CDR3 region: CASSLRAGGLGDTQYF. CDR3 DNA sequence: TGTGCCAGCAGCCTCCGAGCGGGGGGCCTTGGAGATACGCAGTATTTT. V gene TRBV9 combines with J gene TRBJ2-3; 9 bases are a match to TRBD2. CDR3 size: 16 residues. From germline, CDR1 is SGDLS and CDR2 YYNGEE. Trimming took 4 bases from V and 5 from J; bases not matched to a gene: 11.

The V call is TRBV9, the J call TRBJ2-1, with 7 bases matching TRBD2. V lost 3 bases to trimming and J lost 0 bases; unmatched junction nucleotides: 3. Germline V lookup: CDR1 SGDLS, CDR2 YYNGEE. The CDR3 length is 15 residues. The CDR3 region has the DNA TGTGCCAGCAGCGCCCTAGCGGCCTCCTACAATGAGCAGTTCTTC. This encodes CASSALAASYNEQFF.

This sequence joins TRBV6-5 and TRBJ1-2; possible D gene TRBD1, 6 bases. V was clipped by 2 bases and J by 7 bases, with 8 bases between them. In germline, CDR1 is MNHEY, CDR2 SVGAGI. The CDR3 runs to 12 residues. The CDR3 DNA reads as TGTGCCAGCAGTTACCGCAGGGGTGGCTACACCTTC. This gives the protein CASSYRRGGYTF.

This chain links TRBV28 with TRBJ2-7; tentatively, D is TRBD2 (6 bases). This CDR3 has 15 residues. Trimming shortened V by 6 bases and J by 2 bases, and 17 bases separated the two germline ends. The V gene's germline CDR1 is MDHEN and CDR2 SYDVKM. The CDR3 is CASSLLGSGPYEQYF. The DNA of the CDR3 is TGTGCCAGCAGCCTCCTAGGGAGCGGGCCCTACGAGCAGTACTTC. The full variable domain, completed using reference TRBV28 and TRBJ2-7, is DVKVTQSSRYLVKRTGEKVFLECVQDMDHENMFWYRQDPGLGLRLIYFSYDVKMKEKGDIPEGYSVSREKKERFSLILESASTNQTSMYLCASSLLGSGPYEQYFGPGTRLTVT.

The chain employs TRBV7-2 and TRBJ1-3; D might be TRBD1 (5 bases). The ends were cut back, 3 bases at V and 0 bases at J, with 15 bases in the middle. Germline CDR1 reads SGHTA; CDR2 reads FQGNSA. The CDR3 covers 17 residues. As DNA, the CDR3 is TGTGCCAGCAGCTTCACGACAGTCCTAAGCTCTGGAAACACCATATATTTT. Encoded protein: CASSFTTVLSSGNTIYF.

The V and J genes are TRBV5-1 and TRBJ1-5, with 8 nucleotides matching TRBD1. The J segment lost 7 bases and the V segment lost 4 bases, leaving 7 bases of the junction unmatched. Looked up from germline, CDR1 is SGHRS and CDR2 is YFSETQ. The CDR3 totals 14 residues. Here the CDR3 reads CASSPGQGSQPQHF. For the CDR3, the DNA is TGCGCCAGCAGCCCAGGACAGGGCTCCCAGCCCCAGCATTTT.

The chain carries TRBV5-1 and TRBJ1-2, with D maybe TRBD1 (6 bases). The CDR3 loop spans 16 amino acids. Germline CDR1 reads SGHRS; CDR2 reads YFSETQ. The V and J ends lost 2 bases and 8 bases respectively, with 22 bases between them. The CDR3 loop reads CASSFFPGGRGEGYTF. The CDR3 DNA sequence: TGCGCCAGCAGCTTTTTTCCCGGTGGCAGGGGCGAAGGCTACACCTTC.

J is TRBJ2-2 and V is TRBV19; 10 bases agree with TRBD1. With V trimmed by 9 bases and J by 4 bases, 5 bases remained unmatched. Germline CDR1 reads LNHDA; CDR2 reads SQIVND (reference sequence). The CDR3 loop spans 14 amino acids. CDR3 bases: TGTGCCAGCCTCAGGGACAGGGGCACCGGGGAGCTGTTTTTT. Amino acid sequence: CASLRDRGTGELFF.

The chain has TRBV2 and TRBJ1-1, with 7 bases lining up with TRBD1. Germline CDR1 reads SNHLY; CDR2 reads FYNNEI. The CDR3 length is 14 residues. Trimming cost V 6 bases and J 5 bases; bases outside gene matches: 9. CDR3 bases: TGTGCCAGCAGCTGGCTCCAGGGGGGAACTGAAGCTTTCTTT. It encodes CASSWLQGGTEAFF.

The CDR3 nucleotides are TGTGCCAGCAGCTTAGGTTTCAGGGGGTATGGAGAAAAACTGTTTTTT. Encoded protein: CASSLGFRGYGEKLFF. The chain joins TRBV11-2 to TRBJ1-4; 7 nucleotides line up with TRBD1. Germline V lookup: CDR1 SGHAT, CDR2 FQNNGV. The CDR3 length is 16 residues. V lost 1 base, J lost 8 bases, and 10 bases stayed unmatched.

The DNA for the CDR3 is TGTGCCAGCAGCCAAGATCGGACTAGCGGGGGGGTTCGTCAGGCAGATACGCAGTATTTT. This translates into CASSQDRTSGGVRQADTQYF. The chain recombines TRBV3-1 (or the pseudogene TRBV3-2) with TRBJ2-3, with 15 bases lining up with TRBD2. The J segment lost 4 bases and the V segment lost 0 bases, leaving 11 bases of the junction unmatched. Germline CDR1 is LGHDT and CDR2 is YNNKEL (reference sequence). The CDR3 consists of 20 residues.

The chain is built from TRBV5-1 and TRBJ1-1; D ambiguous. Trimming stripped 4 bases from V and 1 base from J, with 11 bases between. CDR3 length: 14 residues. CDR1 SGHRS and CDR2 YFSETQ come from the germline V gene. CDR3 in DNA: TGCGCCAGCAGCCGGGAAGGGTGGAACACTGAAGCTTTCTTT. Translation: CASSREGWNTEAFF.

The chain has TRBV19 and TRBJ2-2; D perhaps matches TRBD2 (7 bases). The germline V gene has CDR1 LNHDA and CDR2 SQIVND (reference sequence). The CDR3 runs 14 residues. Trimming cost V 3 bases and J 4 bases, with 9 bases left between them. DNA for the CDR3: TGTGCCAGTAGTATGGGAGGGGGCACCGGGGAGCTGTTTTTT. Protein sequence: CASSMGGGTGELFF.

The chain recombines TRBV7-8 with TRBJ1-6; TRBD1 agrees at 8 bases. CDR3 length: 18 amino acids. J lost 0 bases, V lost 4 bases, and 8 bases had no gene match. CDR1 and CDR2 (germline): SGHVS, FQNEAQ. The CDR3 DNA sequence: TGTGCCAGCAGCTATAAGACAGGGGCCAGCTCCTATAATTCACCCCTCCACTTT. Protein sequence: CASSYKTGASSYNSPLHF.

The chain is built from TRBV5-4 and TRBJ2-3; D is perhaps TRBD1 (5 bases). This CDR3 is 14 amino acids long. The V gene's germline CDR1 is SGHNT and CDR2 YYREEE (reference sequence). V was cut by 4 bases and J by 2 bases, with 11 bases left in between. The CDR3, as DNA: TGTGCCAGCAGCCGCAGGACACACACAGATACGCAGTATTTT. Protein product: CASSRRTHTDTQYF.

The V gene is TRBV27, the J gene TRBJ2-7; 11 bases align to TRBD2. The length of the CDR3 is 14 residues. Per germline, CDR1 MNHEY and CDR2 SMNVEV (reference sequence). V was clipped by 6 bases and J by 6 bases; unmatched bases: 7. The CDR3 here is CASSTLAGGREQYF. The CDR3 DNA reads TGTGCCAGCAGCACGCTAGCGGGAGGCCGCGAGCAGTACTTC.